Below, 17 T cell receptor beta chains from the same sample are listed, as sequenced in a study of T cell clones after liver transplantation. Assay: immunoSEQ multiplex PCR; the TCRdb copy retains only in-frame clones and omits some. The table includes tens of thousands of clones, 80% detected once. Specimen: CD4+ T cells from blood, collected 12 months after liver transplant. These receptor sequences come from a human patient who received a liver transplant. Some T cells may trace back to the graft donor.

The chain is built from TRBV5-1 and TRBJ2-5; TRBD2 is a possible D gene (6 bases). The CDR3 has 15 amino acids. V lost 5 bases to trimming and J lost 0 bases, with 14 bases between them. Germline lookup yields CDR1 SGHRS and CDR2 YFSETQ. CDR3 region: CASRRTGVYQETQYF. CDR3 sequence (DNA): TGCGCCAGCAGGAGAACGGGAGTGTACCAAGAGACCCAGTACTTC.

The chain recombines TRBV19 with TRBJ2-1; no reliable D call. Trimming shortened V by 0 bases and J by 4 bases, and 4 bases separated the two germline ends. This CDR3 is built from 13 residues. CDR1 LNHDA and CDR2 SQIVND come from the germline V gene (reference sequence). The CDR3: CASSIDPYNEQFF. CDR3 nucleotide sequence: TGTGCCAGTAGTATAGACCCATACAATGAGCAGTTCTTC.

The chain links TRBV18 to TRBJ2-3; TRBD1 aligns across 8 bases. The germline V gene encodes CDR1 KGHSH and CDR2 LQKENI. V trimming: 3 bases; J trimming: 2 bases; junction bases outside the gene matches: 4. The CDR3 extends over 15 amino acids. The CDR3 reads CASSPKQGVTDTQYF. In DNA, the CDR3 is TGTGCCAGCTCACCCAAACAGGGGGTCACAGATACGCAGTATTTT.

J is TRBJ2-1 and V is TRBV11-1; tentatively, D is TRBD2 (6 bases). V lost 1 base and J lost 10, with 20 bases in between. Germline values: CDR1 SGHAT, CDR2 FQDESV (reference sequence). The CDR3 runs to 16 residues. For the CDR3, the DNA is TGTGCCAGCAGCTTAGGGTCCGGGAGAGGGCTGGAGGAGCAGTTCTTC. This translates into CASSLGSGRGLEEQFF.

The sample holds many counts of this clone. CDR3 nucleotide sequence: TGTGCCAGCAGCTCGACCGGGACTAGCAACGAGCAGTACTTC. Its translation: CASSSTGTSNEQYF. V gene TRBV7-2 combines with J gene TRBJ2-7; 9 bases are a match to TRBD2. Per the germline V gene, CDR1 is SGHTA and CDR2 is FQGNSA. V was clipped by 4 bases and J by 5 bases; unmatched bases: 6. The CDR3 extends over 14 amino acids.

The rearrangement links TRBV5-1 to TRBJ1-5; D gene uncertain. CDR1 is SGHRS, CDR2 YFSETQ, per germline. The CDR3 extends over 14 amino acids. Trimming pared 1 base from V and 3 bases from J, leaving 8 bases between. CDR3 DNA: TGCGCCAGCAGCTTGATTCCTGACAATCAGCCCCAGCATTTT. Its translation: CASSLIPDNQPQHF.

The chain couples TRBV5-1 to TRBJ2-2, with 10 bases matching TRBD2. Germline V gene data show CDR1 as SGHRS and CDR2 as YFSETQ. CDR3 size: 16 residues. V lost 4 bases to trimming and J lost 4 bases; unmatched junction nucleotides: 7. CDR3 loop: CASSPLAGGSTGELFF. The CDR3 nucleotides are TGCGCCAGCAGCCCTTTAGCGGGAGGATCCACCGGGGAGCTGTTTTTT.

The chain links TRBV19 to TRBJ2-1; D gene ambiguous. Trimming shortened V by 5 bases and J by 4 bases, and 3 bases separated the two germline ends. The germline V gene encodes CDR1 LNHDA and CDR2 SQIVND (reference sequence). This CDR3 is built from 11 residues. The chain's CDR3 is CASSVYNEQFF. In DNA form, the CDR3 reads TGTGCCAGTAGTGTATACAATGAGCAGTTCTTC.

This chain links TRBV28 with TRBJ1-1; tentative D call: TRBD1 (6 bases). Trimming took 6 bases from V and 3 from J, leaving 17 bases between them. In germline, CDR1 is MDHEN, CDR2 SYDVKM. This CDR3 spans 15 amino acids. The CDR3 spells CASSPWGGRDTEAFF. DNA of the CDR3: TGTGCCAGCAGCCCCTGGGGGGGGCGTGACACTGAAGCTTTCTTT.

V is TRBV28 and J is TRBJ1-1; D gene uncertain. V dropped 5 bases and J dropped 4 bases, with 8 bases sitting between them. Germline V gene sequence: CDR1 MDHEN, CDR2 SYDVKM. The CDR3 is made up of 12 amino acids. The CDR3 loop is CASSGISTEAFF. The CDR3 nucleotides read TGTGCCAGCAGTGGGATATCCACTGAAGCTTTCTTT.

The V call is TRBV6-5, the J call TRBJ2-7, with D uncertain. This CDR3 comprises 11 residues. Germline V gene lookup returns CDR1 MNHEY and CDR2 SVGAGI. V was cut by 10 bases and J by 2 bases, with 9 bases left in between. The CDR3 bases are TGTGCCACCACCGGAGCCTACGAGCAGTACTTC. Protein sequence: CATTGAYEQYF.

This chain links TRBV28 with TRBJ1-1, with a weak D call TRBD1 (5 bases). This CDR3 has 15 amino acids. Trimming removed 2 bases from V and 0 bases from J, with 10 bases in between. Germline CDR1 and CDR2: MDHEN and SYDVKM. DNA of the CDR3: TGTGCCAGCAGTTTAGGCAGGGTCATGAACACTGAAGCTTTCTTT. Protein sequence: CASSLGRVMNTEAFF.

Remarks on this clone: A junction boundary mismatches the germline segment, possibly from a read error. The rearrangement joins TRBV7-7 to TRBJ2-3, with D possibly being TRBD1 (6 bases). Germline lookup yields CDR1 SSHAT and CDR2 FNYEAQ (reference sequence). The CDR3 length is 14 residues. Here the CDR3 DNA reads TGTGCTAGCAGCCCAGGACAGAGCACAGATACGCAGTATTTT. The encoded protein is CASSPGQSTDTQYF.

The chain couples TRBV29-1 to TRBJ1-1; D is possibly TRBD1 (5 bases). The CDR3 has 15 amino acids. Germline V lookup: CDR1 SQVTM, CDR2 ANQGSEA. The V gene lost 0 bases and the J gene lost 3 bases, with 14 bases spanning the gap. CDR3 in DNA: TGCAGCGTTGAAGATCCTTGGGGGGGTCACACTGAAGCTTTCTTT. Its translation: CSVEDPWGGHTEAFF.

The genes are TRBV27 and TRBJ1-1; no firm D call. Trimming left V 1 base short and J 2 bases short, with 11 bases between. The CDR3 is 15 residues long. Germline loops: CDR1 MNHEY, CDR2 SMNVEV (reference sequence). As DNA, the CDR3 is TGTGCCAGCAGTTTATATACAGCCCCCAACACTGAAGCTTTCTTT. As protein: CASSLYTAPNTEAFF.

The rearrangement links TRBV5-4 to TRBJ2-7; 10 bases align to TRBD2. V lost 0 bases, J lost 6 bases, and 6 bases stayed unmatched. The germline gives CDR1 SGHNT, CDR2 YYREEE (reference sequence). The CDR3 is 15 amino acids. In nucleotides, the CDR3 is TGTGCCAGCAGCTTGGGACTAGCGGGCGGTCTCGAGCAGTACTTC. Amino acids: CASSLGLAGGLEQYF.

CDR3 protein: CASTGGFNQPQHF. As DNA, the CDR3 is TGTGCCAGCACAGGGGGCTTCAATCAGCCCCAGCATTTT. This chain links TRBV6-5 with TRBJ1-5, with 8 bases that match TRBD1. The CDR3 loop spans 13 amino acids. V dropped 7 bases and J dropped 3; count of bases not matched to a gene: 2. The V gene's germline CDR1 is MNHEY and CDR2 SVGAGI.